The clone carrying this T cell receptor beta chain was recorded a few times. Its antigen is unidentified. This record belongs to a study of radiotherapy plus CTLA-4 blockade in lung cancer. General study results and limits: Expansion of tumor-derived TCR clones was observed in blood after radiotherapy plus ipilimumab. The authors reported that early blood T cell clone dynamics, with interferon-beta, best predicted response.

This table comes from immunoSEQ multiplex PCR, and its TCRdb copy is limited to in-frame clones, with some not included. The data show about 98,000 clones, roughly four fifths seen once. V gave up 2 bases and J gave up 7 bases, with 11 bases separating them. CDR1 SQVTM and CDR2 ANQGSEA come from the germline V gene. The length of the CDR3 is 12 residues. The origin of this receptor is a human donor with non-small cell lung cancer who had a partial response to radiotherapy plus ipilimumab. The gene calls are TRBV29-1 and TRBJ2-5; D is undetermined. Here the sequenced sample was peripheral blood, taken from a patient treated with radiotherapy plus ipilimumab. CDR3 loop: CSVERVSATQYF. CDR3 DNA: TGCAGCGTTGAACGGGTTTCCGCGACCCAGTACTTC.